This TCR beta chain was found in a study of blood T cell repertoires in COVID-19. Study-level background: Donors in the United States, Italy and Spain gave samples during acute or convalescent COVID-19. T cells, B-cell-depleted T cells, or PBMCs supplied cDNA or gDNA.

Original methodology: Amplification with reference gene primers provided the estimates of nucleated cell counts. The data were produced by immunoSEQ multiplex PCR, yet TCRdb's version contains in-frame clones alone and is incomplete. The DNA was the basis for D and trimming; V, J and clone size are from that table. Of roughly 330,000 clones in the sample, about 84% are singletons; the top ten hold under 2%. Sequencing was done on a sample of peripheral blood. This clonotype originated in a woman between 50 and 59 years old with acute or convalescent COVID-19.

Here the CDR3 reads CASSGPSGRAADTQYF. The CDR3 DNA is TGTGCCAGCAGCGGACCTAGCGGGAGGGCCGCAGATACGCAGTATTTT. The chain joins TRBV9 to TRBJ2-3; 12 nucleotides align to TRBD2. V dropped 3 bases and J dropped 4; count of bases not matched to a gene: 6. The CDR3 length is 16 residues. Germline CDR1 and CDR2: SGDLS and YYNGEE.